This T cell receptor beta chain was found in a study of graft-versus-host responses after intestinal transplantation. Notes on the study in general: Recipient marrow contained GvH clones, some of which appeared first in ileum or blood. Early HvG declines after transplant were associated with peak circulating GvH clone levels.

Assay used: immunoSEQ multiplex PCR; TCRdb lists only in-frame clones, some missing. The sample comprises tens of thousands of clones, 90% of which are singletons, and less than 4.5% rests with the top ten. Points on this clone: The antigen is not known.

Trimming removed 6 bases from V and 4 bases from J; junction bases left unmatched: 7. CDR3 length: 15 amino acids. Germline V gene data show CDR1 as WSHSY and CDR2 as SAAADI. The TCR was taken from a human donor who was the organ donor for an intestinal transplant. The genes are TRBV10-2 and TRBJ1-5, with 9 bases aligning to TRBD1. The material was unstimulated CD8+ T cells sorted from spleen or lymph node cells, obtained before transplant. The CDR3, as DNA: TGCGCCAGCAGCGGACCCGACAGGGGGAATCAGCCCCAGCATTTT. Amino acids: CASSGPDRGNQPQHF.